This is a list of T cell receptor beta chains from one sample in a study of T cells after yellow fever vaccination. MiXCR, run by TCRdb on the 5' RACE reads, gives a single entry per CDR3 protein. The sample consists of hundreds of thousands of distinct CDR3 sequences, approximately 19% of them appearing once. Sequencing was performed on PBMCs, taken before the yellow fever booster vaccination. These receptors originate from a man younger than 35 who received the YFV17D yellow fever vaccine. Both conserved end residues are part of each CDR3. The order of the fields is clone size, D gene, J gene, V gene, CDR3 DNA, CDR3 protein. A D gene is named only where the DNA matches it firmly. Clone size appears in some rows only: once, few, many, or a class for an expanded clone.

clone_size: .
d_call: .
j_call: TRBJ2-3
v_call: TRBV10-1
cdr3_nt: TGCGCCAGCAGCGACCCCCGAGAGGGGACTGGCACAGATACGCAGTATTTT
cdr3_aa: CASSDPREGTGTDTQYF

clone_size: .
d_call: .
j_call: TRBJ1-5
v_call: TRBV4-3
cdr3_nt: TGCGCCAGCAGCCAAGATGTGGGGCCGAGGTTGCCCCAGCATTTT
cdr3_aa: CASSQDVGPRLPQHF

clone_size: .
d_call: .
j_call: TRBJ2-3
v_call: TRBV7-3
cdr3_nt: TGTGCCAGCAGCTTAAAATGGTCGGATACGCAGTATTTT
cdr3_aa: CASSLKWSDTQYF

clone_size: few
d_call: .
j_call: TRBJ2-6
v_call: TRBV29-1
cdr3_nt: TGCAGCGTTGAAGATCCGGTCGCGGCTGGGGCCAACGTCCTGACTTTC
cdr3_aa: CSVEDPVAAGANVLTF

clone_size: .
d_call: TRBD2
j_call: TRBJ2-1
v_call: TRBV10-3
cdr3_nt: TGTGCCATCAGGACAGGACTAGCGGGGGCCAATGAGCAGTTCTTC
cdr3_aa: CAIRTGLAGANEQFF

clone_size: few
d_call: .
j_call: TRBJ2-3
v_call: TRBV6-5
cdr3_nt: TGTGCCAGCAGGGAGTCCCACTCTCACACAGATACGCAGTATTTT
cdr3_aa: CASRESHSHTDTQYF

clone_size: .
d_call: .
j_call: TRBJ1-1
v_call: TRBV30
cdr3_nt: TGTGCCTGGAGTTGGCGGACATTGAACACTGAAGCTTTCTTT
cdr3_aa: CAWSWRTLNTEAFF

clone_size: many
d_call: .
j_call: TRBJ1-1
v_call: TRBV2
cdr3_nt: TGTGCCTGCCAATCAATCGGGGCCGACACTGAAGCTTTCTTT
cdr3_aa: CACQSIGADTEAFF

clone_size: few
d_call: .
j_call: TRBJ2-3
v_call: TRBV6-4
cdr3_nt: TGTGCCAGCAGTGAAAGCAGGGCCGCAGATACGCAGTATTTT
cdr3_aa: CASSESRAADTQYF

clone_size: .
d_call: .
j_call: TRBJ2-3
v_call: TRBV24-1
cdr3_nt: TGTGCCACCAGTGGCCGGACAGTCGCTACGCAGTATTTT
cdr3_aa: CATSGRTVATQYF

clone_size: few
d_call: TRBD2
j_call: TRBJ2-3
v_call: TRBV5-1
cdr3_nt: TGCGCCAGCAGCTTGGGACGTGGCGGGGGGGCGGATACGCAGTATTTT
cdr3_aa: CASSLGRGGGADTQYF

clone_size: .
d_call: TRBD2
j_call: TRBJ2-1
v_call: TRBV6-2/TRBV6-3
cdr3_nt: TGTGCCAGCAGTTACCATTGGGGGGGTGAGCAGTTCTTC
cdr3_aa: CASSYHWGGEQFF

clone_size: many
d_call: .
j_call: TRBJ1-4
v_call: TRBV5-1
cdr3_nt: TGTGCCAGCAGCTTACAGGCAACTAATGAAAAACTGTTTTTT
cdr3_aa: CASSLQATNEKLFF

clone_size: .
d_call: .
j_call: TRBJ2-4
v_call: TRBV12-3/TRBV12-4
cdr3_nt: TGTGCCAGCAGTTTAAGGGGACCGGCCAAAAACATTCAGTACTTC
cdr3_aa: CASSLRGPAKNIQYF

clone_size: .
d_call: TRBD1
j_call: TRBJ2-5
v_call: TRBV19
cdr3_nt: TGTGCCAGTAGTATGGTCGCAGGGGGAACAGAGACCCAGTACTTC
cdr3_aa: CASSMVAGGTETQYF

clone_size: .
d_call: .
j_call: TRBJ2-1
v_call: TRBV5-6
cdr3_nt: TGTGCCAGCAGCTTGATGGGCAGGGTGACCCCCAATGAGCAGTTCTTC
cdr3_aa: CASSLMGRVTPNEQFF

clone_size: .
d_call: TRBD1
j_call: TRBJ2-4
v_call: TRBV6-5
cdr3_nt: TGTGCCAGCGGGTTAGGAGCGGGACAGGGCCAAAACATTCAGTACTTC
cdr3_aa: CASGLGAGQGQNIQYF

clone_size: .
d_call: TRBD2
j_call: TRBJ2-5
v_call: TRBV5-4
cdr3_nt: TGTGCCAGCAGCCAGACTAGCGGTCAAGAGACCCAGTACTTC
cdr3_aa: CASSQTSGQETQYF

clone_size: many
d_call: .
j_call: TRBJ2-7
v_call: TRBV10-2
cdr3_nt: TGCGCCAGCATGCCGACCGCTTTGGAGCAGTACTTC
cdr3_aa: CASMPTALEQYF

clone_size: .
d_call: .
j_call: TRBJ1-2
v_call: TRBV4-3
cdr3_nt: TGCGCCAGCAGCCAAGTGCTAGACTCGGGGTCCTATGGCTACACCTTC
cdr3_aa: CASSQVLDSGSYGYTF

clone_size: many
d_call: .
j_call: TRBJ1-4
v_call: TRBV6-5
cdr3_nt: TGTGCCAGCAGTCTCGGGTTCCAAGTTGGGGAAAAACTGTTTTTT
cdr3_aa: CASSLGFQVGEKLFF

clone_size: .
d_call: TRBD2
j_call: TRBJ2-1
v_call: TRBV29-1
cdr3_nt: TGCAGCGTTTCCGCGGGGGACTACAATGAGCAGTTCTTC
cdr3_aa: CSVSAGDYNEQFF

clone_size: few
d_call: .
j_call: TRBJ1-3
v_call: TRBV4-3
cdr3_nt: TGCGCCAGCAGTCCTTTAGGACTGGGCGGAACCATATATTTT
cdr3_aa: CASSPLGLGGTIYF

clone_size: .
d_call: .
j_call: TRBJ2-3
v_call: TRBV12-3/TRBV12-4
cdr3_nt: TGTGCCAGCAGTTTAGTCCAGGGCCTCACAGATACGCAGTATTTT
cdr3_aa: CASSLVQGLTDTQYF

clone_size: few
d_call: TRBD1
j_call: TRBJ2-3
v_call: TRBV7-7
cdr3_nt: TGTGCCAGCAGCCAGACAGGGGTAGAAGATACGCAGTATTTT
cdr3_aa: CASSQTGVEDTQYF

clone_size: .
d_call: .
j_call: TRBJ2-3
v_call: TRBV7-2
cdr3_nt: TGTGCCAGCAGCTTAGCCTCAAACAGCATCACAGATACGCAGTATTTT
cdr3_aa: CASSLASNSITDTQYF

clone_size: many
d_call: TRBD2
j_call: TRBJ2-1
v_call: TRBV12-3/TRBV12-4
cdr3_nt: TGTGCCAGCAGCGCTAGGACTAGCGGCAATGAGCAGTTCTTC
cdr3_aa: CASSARTSGNEQFF

clone_size: .
d_call: TRBD1
j_call: TRBJ1-4
v_call: TRBV9
cdr3_nt: TGTGCCAGCAGCGCGGGACAGATGAAGGAAAAACTGTTTTTT
cdr3_aa: CASSAGQMKEKLFF

clone_size: .
d_call: TRBD1
j_call: TRBJ2-3
v_call: TRBV19
cdr3_nt: TGTGCCAGTAGTGGACAGGGGGGAGCGGCAGATACGCAGTATTTT
cdr3_aa: CASSGQGGAADTQYF

clone_size: few
d_call: TRBD1
j_call: TRBJ2-5
v_call: TRBV7-2
cdr3_nt: TGTGCCAGCAGCTTGTCCCCGGGACAGGGGGCCGGGGAGACCCAGTACTTC
cdr3_aa: CASSLSPGQGAGETQYF

clone_size: .
d_call: .
j_call: TRBJ2-2
v_call: TRBV5-1
cdr3_nt: TGCGCCAGCAGCTTACAATTTCCGGAACCGAACACCGGGGAGCTGTTTTTT
cdr3_aa: CASSLQFPEPNTGELFF

clone_size: .
d_call: TRBD2
j_call: TRBJ2-3
v_call: TRBV20-1
cdr3_nt: TGCAGTGCTAGTATAGGACTAGCAACAGATACGCAGTATTTT
cdr3_aa: CSASIGLATDTQYF

clone_size: .
d_call: .
j_call: TRBJ1-4
v_call: TRBV5-1
cdr3_nt: TGCGCCAGCAGCTACGACGGACAGAATGAAAAACTGTTTTTT
cdr3_aa: CASSYDGQNEKLFF

clone_size: .
d_call: TRBD1
j_call: TRBJ1-1
v_call: TRBV7-2
cdr3_nt: TGTGCCAGCAGCGCAAGACAGGGAGGGAACACTGAAGCTTTCTTT
cdr3_aa: CASSARQGGNTEAFF

clone_size: .
d_call: .
j_call: TRBJ2-7
v_call: TRBV3-1
cdr3_nt: TGTGCCAGCAGCCCTCGTCCCGGGACTGGATCCTACGAGCAGTACTTC
cdr3_aa: CASSPRPGTGSYEQYF

clone_size: .
d_call: TRBD2
j_call: TRBJ2-5
v_call: TRBV4-1
cdr3_nt: TGCGCCAGCAGCCAAGCGGGGGGAGTTTCCAGGGTAGAGACCCAGTACTTC
cdr3_aa: CASSQAGGVSRVETQYF

clone_size: few
d_call: .
j_call: TRBJ2-2
v_call: TRBV29-1
cdr3_nt: TGCAGCGTCGGAGCGGAAAACACCGGGGAGCTGTTTTTT
cdr3_aa: CSVGAENTGELFF

clone_size: few
d_call: .
j_call: TRBJ2-3
v_call: TRBV11-2
cdr3_nt: TGTGCCAGCAGCTTAGAGGGGTACGATACGCAGTATTTT
cdr3_aa: CASSLEGYDTQYF

clone_size: many
d_call: .
j_call: TRBJ1-2
v_call: TRBV29-1
cdr3_nt: TGCAGCGTTCCGGGGCTCGGCTACACCTTC
cdr3_aa: CSVPGLGYTF

clone_size: few
d_call: TRBD2
j_call: TRBJ2-3
v_call: TRBV10-2
cdr3_nt: TGCGCCAGCAGTTCCTCCGGGACTAGCACGCAGTATTTT
cdr3_aa: CASSSSGTSTQYF

clone_size: few
d_call: TRBD1
j_call: TRBJ1-5
v_call: TRBV6-4
cdr3_nt: TGTGCCAGCAGTGTGTTGGGTCACACGGACAGGTCAAATCAGCCCCAGCATTTT
cdr3_aa: CASSVLGHTDRSNQPQHF

clone_size: .
d_call: TRBD2
j_call: TRBJ2-3
v_call: TRBV7-9
cdr3_nt: TGTGCCAGCACTCATCTAGCGGGGAGCACAGATACGCAGTATTTT
cdr3_aa: CASTHLAGSTDTQYF

clone_size: few
d_call: .
j_call: TRBJ1-5
v_call: TRBV5-1
cdr3_nt: TGCGCCAGCAGCTTGGACGATAGCAATCAGCCCCAGCATTTT
cdr3_aa: CASSLDDSNQPQHF

clone_size: .
d_call: .
j_call: TRBJ2-3
v_call: TRBV15
cdr3_nt: TGTGCCACCAGCAGAGGACAGACCCAGGGAGATACGCAGTATTTT
cdr3_aa: CATSRGQTQGDTQYF

clone_size: many
d_call: .
j_call: TRBJ1-2
v_call: TRBV20-1
cdr3_nt: TGCAGTGCCGCAGGAACTTCCTATGGCTACACCTTC
cdr3_aa: CSAAGTSYGYTF

clone_size: few
d_call: TRBD2
j_call: TRBJ2-2
v_call: TRBV7-6
cdr3_nt: TGTGCCAGCAGTACGGCGGGAGGCACCGGGGAGCTGTTTTTT
cdr3_aa: CASSTAGGTGELFF

clone_size: .
d_call: .
j_call: TRBJ2-6
v_call: TRBV7-8
cdr3_nt: TGTGCCAGCAGCTTAGCGGAGGTGCCGGTCTCTGGGGCCAACGTCCTGACTTTC
cdr3_aa: CASSLAEVPVSGANVLTF

clone_size: many
d_call: .
j_call: TRBJ1-6
v_call: TRBV11-2
cdr3_nt: TGTGCCAGCAGGATGAGGGCCTCACCCCTCCACTTT
cdr3_aa: CASRMRASPLHF

clone_size: .
d_call: .
j_call: TRBJ2-5
v_call: TRBV4-1
cdr3_nt: TGCGCCAGCAGCCCGTGGGGGGCCCAAGAGACCCAGTACTTC
cdr3_aa: CASSPWGAQETQYF

clone_size: few
d_call: .
j_call: TRBJ1-1
v_call: TRBV14
cdr3_nt: TGTGCCAGCAGCCAAGAGGCGCAGCTCGAAGCTTTCTTT
cdr3_aa: CASSQEAQLEAFF

clone_size: .
d_call: .
j_call: TRBJ2-3
v_call: TRBV7-6
cdr3_nt: TGTGCCAGCAGCGGAGCAGTAGCAGATACGCAGTATTTT
cdr3_aa: CASSGAVADTQYF

clone_size: .
d_call: .
j_call: TRBJ2-7
v_call: TRBV5-1
cdr3_nt: TGCGCCAGCAGCACCCGGGACCCCAACTACGAGCAGTACTTC
cdr3_aa: CASSTRDPNYEQYF

clone_size: .
d_call: TRBD1
j_call: TRBJ1-4
v_call: TRBV7-8
cdr3_nt: TGTGCCAGCAGCTCAGGGACAGGGCGGAAACTGTTTTTT
cdr3_aa: CASSSGTGRKLFF

clone_size: .
d_call: TRBD1
j_call: TRBJ1-5
v_call: TRBV4-1
cdr3_nt: TGCGCCAGCAGCCAACCCCGGGACAGGAAGGTGAGCAATCAGCCCCAGCATTTT
cdr3_aa: CASSQPRDRKVSNQPQHF